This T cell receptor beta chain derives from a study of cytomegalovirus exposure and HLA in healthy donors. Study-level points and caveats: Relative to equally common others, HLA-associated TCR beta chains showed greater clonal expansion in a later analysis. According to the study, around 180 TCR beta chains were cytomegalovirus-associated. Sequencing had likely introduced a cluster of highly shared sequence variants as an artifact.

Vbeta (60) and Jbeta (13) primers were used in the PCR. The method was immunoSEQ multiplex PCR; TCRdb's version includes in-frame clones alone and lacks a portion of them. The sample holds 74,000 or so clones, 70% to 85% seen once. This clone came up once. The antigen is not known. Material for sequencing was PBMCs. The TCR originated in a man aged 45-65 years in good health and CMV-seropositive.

The CDR3 region is CASSSGTGFYGYTF. The CDR3 region has the DNA TGTGCCAGCAGCTCCGGGACAGGGTTCTATGGCTACACCTTC. This chain links TRBV11-3 with TRBJ1-2, with 9 bases that match TRBD1. The V segment lost 4 bases and the J segment 4 bases; nucleotides outside the gene matches: 4. There are 14 residues in the CDR3. The germline V gene encodes CDR1 SGHNT and CDR2 YENEEA.